The 29 T cell receptor beta chains below were found in one sample sequenced in a study of cytomegalovirus exposure and HLA in healthy donors. PCR primers comprised 60 Vbeta and 13 Jbeta primers. The table came from immunoSEQ multiplex PCR; TCRdb's copy has only in-frame clones and leaves some out. The table has under 150,000 clones, 70% to 85% seen once. The sample comprised PBMCs. All receptors derive from a woman between 55 and 75 years old in good health and CMV-seropositive.

This clone came up a few times. The V call is TRBV9, the J call TRBJ2-5; 7 positions agree with TRBD1. Unmatched junction bases numbered 1, after V lost 1 base and J lost 1 base. This CDR3 is built from 14 residues. Per the germline V gene, CDR1 is SGDLS and CDR2 is YYNGEE. CDR3 bases: TGTGCCAGCAGCGTAAACAGGGGCCAAGAGACCCAGTACTTC. Translating it yields CASSVNRGQETQYF.

The genes are TRBV7-6 and TRBJ2-6, with D possibly being TRBD2 (5 bases). This CDR3 is 15 amino acids long. V was clipped by 5 bases and J by 7 bases, with 15 bases between them. Looked up from germline, CDR1 is SGHVS and CDR2 is FNYEAQ. The chain's CDR3 is CASSADGLGANVLTF. The CDR3 nucleotides are TGTGCCAGCAGCGCGGACGGACTGGGAGCCAACGTCCTGACTTTC.

This chain connects TRBV27 to TRBJ1-6; D possibly corresponds to TRBD1 (6 bases). V lost 6 bases and J 10 bases, leaving 16 bases between the germline ends. Germline CDR1 and CDR2: MNHEY and SMNVEV (reference sequence). The CDR3 extends over 14 amino acids. The CDR3 here is CASRPQGTGSPLHF. DNA for the CDR3: TGTGCCAGCAGACCCCAGGGGACGGGGTCACCCCTCCACTTT.

The chain links TRBV7-9 to TRBJ2-1; D is unclear. Trimming left V 5 bases short and J 6 bases short, with 8 bases between. The CDR3 is 12 residues long. The V gene's germline CDR1 is SEHNR and CDR2 FQNEAQ (reference sequence). The CDR3 DNA sequence: TGTGCCAGCAGCCCTACGTCCAATGAGCAGTTCTTC. Its protein is CASSPTSNEQFF.

This clone occurred a few times. The V gene is TRBV7-6, the J gene TRBJ1-2; D is ambiguous. Germline loops: CDR1 SGHVS, CDR2 FNYEAQ. Trimming cost V 1 base and J 5 bases, with 8 bases left between them. The CDR3 totals 13 residues. The CDR3 DNA follows: TGTGCCAGCAGCTTAGACAGAATTTATGGCTACACCTTC. Encoded protein: CASSLDRIYGYTF.

The chain has TRBV9 and TRBJ1-1; 11 positions match TRBD1. The CDR3 totals 18 residues. Per germline, CDR1 SGDLS and CDR2 YYNGEE. The V and J ends lost 3 bases and 2 bases, in that order; junction bases with no gene match: 12. Here the CDR3 reads CASSGALRTGGPNTEAFF. The CDR3 nucleotides are TGTGCCAGCAGCGGGGCCCTACGGACAGGGGGCCCTAACACTGAAGCTTTCTTT.

The chain couples TRBV9 to TRBJ1-2; D is possibly TRBD1 (5 bases). CDR1 is SGDLS, CDR2 YYNGEE, per germline. The CDR3 is made up of 15 amino acids. Trimming removed 0 bases at V and 2 bases at J, with 11 bases between. CDR3 sequence reads: CASSVGNRGNYGYTF. The CDR3 DNA reads as TGTGCCAGCAGCGTAGGGAACCGGGGGAACTATGGCTACACCTTC.

The V and J genes are TRBV9 and TRBJ2-7; no clear D. The CDR3 extends over 14 amino acids. The germline gives CDR1 SGDLS, CDR2 YYNGEE. V lost 2 bases, J lost 0 bases, and 9 bases lay in between. DNA of the CDR3: TGTGCCAGCAGCGTGGAGACGTACTCCTACGAGCAGTACTTC. Protein: CASSVETYSYEQYF.

The rearrangement joins TRBV5-1 to TRBJ2-3; no reliable D call. The CDR3 is 16 amino acids. With 0 bases removed from V and 0 bases from J, the gap between germline ends came to 11 bases. Germline CDR1 and CDR2: SGHRS and YFSETQ. As DNA, the CDR3 is TGCGCCAGCAGCTTGGGTGGATCGACTAGCACAGATACGCAGTATTTT. Its protein is CASSLGGSTSTDTQYF.

This rearrangement joins TRBV19 to TRBJ2-5; unclear D gene. Germline V gives CDR1 LNHDA, CDR2 SQIVND (reference sequence). V lost 0 bases to trimming and J lost 2 bases, with 7 bases between them. CDR3 length: 14 amino acids. CDR3 DNA: TGTGCCAGTAGTATAGAGGTAACACAAGAGACCCAGTACTTC. It encodes CASSIEVTQETQYF.

This chain links TRBV11-2 with TRBJ2-7, with TRBD1 as a possible D gene (6 bases). This CDR3 contains 15 residues. Germline-derived CDR1 and CDR2 are SGHAT and FQNNGV. The V gene lost 5 bases and the J gene lost 3 bases, with 17 bases spanning the gap. The CDR3 loop reads CASSRGPDRGYEQYF. In nucleotides, the CDR3 is TGTGCCAGCAGCCGCGGGCCGGACAGAGGCTACGAGCAGTACTTC. Full variable domain (remainder filled in from reference TRBV11-2 and TRBJ2-7): EAGVAQSPRYKIIEKRQSVAFWCNPISGHATLYWYQQILGQGPKLLIQFQNNGVVDDSQLPKDRFSAERLKGVDSTLKIQPAKLEDSAVYLCASSRGPDRGYEQYFGPGTRLTVT.

This clone was detected only once. This likely came from a read error, as a far larger clone is one base away. The chain links TRBV5-6 to TRBJ1-5, with D perhaps TRBD1 (5 bases). V shed 4 bases and J shed 9 bases, with 14 bases lying between them. The CDR3 length is 13 residues. Germline V gives CDR1 SGHDT, CDR2 YYEEEE. In nucleotides, the CDR3 is TGTGCCAGCAGCATTGGGGGGGAGCGGCCCCAGCATTTT. It yields the protein CASSIGGERPQHF. The full variable domain, completed using reference TRBV5-6 and TRBJ1-5, is DAGVTQSPTHLIKTRGQQVTLRCSPKSGHDTVSWYQQALGQGPQFIFQYYEEEERQRGNFPDRFSGHQFPNYSSELNVNALLLGDSALYLCASSIGGERPQHFGDGTRLSIL.

This clone was seen a handful of times. The rearrangement joins TRBV2 to TRBJ1-4, with 9 bases lining up with TRBD1. Per germline, CDR1 SNHLY and CDR2 FYNNEI. CDR3 length: 16 residues. J was trimmed by 3 bases and V by 5 bases; bases with no gene match: 7. The CDR3, as DNA: TGTGCCAGCAGTTTAACAGGGGGCGCGTCTAATGAAAAACTGTTTTTT. Its protein product is CASSLTGGASNEKLFF.

The V call is TRBV6-1, the J call TRBJ2-3; 8 bases map to TRBD1. The ends lost 11 bases at V and 4 bases at J; junction bases unmatched: 11. This CDR3 spans 14 amino acids. Looked up from germline, CDR1 is MNHNS and CDR2 is SASEGT. This chain's CDR3 is CAGSKDRGADTQYF. CDR3 bases: TGTGCCGGTTCCAAAGACAGGGGAGCAGATACGCAGTATTTT.

This chain uses TRBV5-1 with TRBJ2-7; 9 nucleotides match TRBD2. Germline trimming cut 3 bases from V and 3 bases from J; bases unmatched to any gene: 7. This CDR3 spans 15 amino acids. Germline V CDR1 and CDR2: SGHRS, YFSETQ. The CDR3: CASSSAGGTFYEQYF. CDR3 nucleotides: TGCGCCAGCAGCTCCGCGGGGGGGACTTTCTACGAGCAGTACTTC.

This clone was recorded once. This chain connects TRBV6-5 to TRBJ2-5, with D tentatively TRBD2 (5 bases). The DNA end lines up better with TRBJ2-7; the J call may be wrong. CDR3 length: 14 amino acids. Germline V CDR1 and CDR2: MNHEY, SVGAGI. The CDR3 region has the DNA TGTGCCAGCAGTCGGACTCTCGGCCCCTACGAGCAGTACTTC. The encoded protein is CASSRTLGPYEQYF.

This chain joins TRBV7-9 and TRBJ1-6; 8 bases line up with TRBD1. Germline CDR1 and CDR2: SEHNR and FQNEAQ (reference sequence). The V segment lost 5 bases and the J segment 3 bases; nucleotides outside the gene matches: 9. This CDR3 spans 17 amino acids. CDR3 nucleotides: TGTGCCAGCAGCCGATTGGCAGGGGGCGGCTATAATTCACCCCTCCACTTT. It encodes CASSRLAGGGYNSPLHF.

This clone was observed a handful of times. The chain links TRBV5-6 to TRBJ1-1; 8 bases line up with TRBD1. Per the germline V gene, CDR1 is SGHDT and CDR2 is YYEEEE. The J segment lost 4 bases and the V segment lost 2 bases, leaving 4 bases of the junction unmatched. The CDR3 sequence is 14 residues long. This chain's CDR3 is CASSFVQGGTEAFF. The CDR3 bases are TGTGCCAGCAGCTTCGTACAGGGGGGCACTGAAGCTTTCTTT.

Only a few counts were recorded for this clone. DNA for the CDR3: TGTGCCACCACGACAGGGGTAAGGACTGAAGCTTTCTTT. Translating gives CATTTGVRTEAFF. The chain is built from TRBV6-5 and TRBJ1-1; 8 bases line up with TRBD1. CDR3 length: 13 residues. The ends lost 10 bases at V and 5 bases at J; junction bases unmatched: 9. Germline values: CDR1 MNHEY, CDR2 SVGAGI.

The genes are TRBV4-1 and TRBJ2-7; TRBD1 matches 9 bases. J lost 2 bases, V lost 5 bases, and 10 bases had no gene match. The germline gives CDR1 MGHRA, CDR2 YSYEKL. This CDR3 contains 16 residues. Here the CDR3 DNA reads TGCGCCAGCAGCTGGACCGGGACAGGGAACACCTACGAGCAGTACTTC. Residues: CASSWTGTGNTYEQYF.

The V call is TRBV5-1, the J call TRBJ2-3; TRBD2 matches 15 bases. Losses at the gene ends were 0 bases for V and 0 bases for J; bases not matched to a gene: 8. CDR1 and CDR2 (germline): SGHRS, YFSETQ. This CDR3 is 20 amino acids long. CDR3 sequence: CASSLASGTSGGPSTDTQYF. For the CDR3, the DNA is TGCGCCAGCAGCTTGGCGTCGGGGACTAGCGGGGGGCCCAGCACAGATACGCAGTATTTT.

The V gene is TRBV5-3, the J gene TRBJ1-4; no clear D gene. TRBV5-3 is labeled an ORF, and its function is uncertain. V lost 7 bases, J lost 2 bases, and 9 bases lay in between. The CDR3 length is 13 residues. The CDR3 sequence: CARPLSTNEKLFF. CDR3 DNA sequence: TGTGCCAGACCCCTTAGCACTAATGAAAAACTGTTTTTT.

The V call is TRBV10-3, the J call TRBJ1-1; maybe TRBD1 (5 bases). The CDR3 covers 13 residues. V was cut by 6 bases and J by 3 bases, with 11 bases left in between. The germline V gene has CDR1 ENHRY and CDR2 SYGVKD. The CDR3 is CAIRGGEDTEAFF. The CDR3 DNA follows: TGTGCCATCAGGGGGGGGGAGGACACTGAAGCTTTCTTT.

The chain uses TRBV2 and TRBJ1-3; a weak D match, TRBD1 (5 bases). Germline CDR1 SNHLY, CDR2 FYNNEI. This CDR3 contains 15 residues. Trimming took off 3 bases at V and 2 bases at J, with 11 bases between the two ends. The CDR3 DNA reads as TGTGCCAGCAGTGATCAGGGTTTCGCTGGAAACACCATATATTTT. Amino acids: CASSDQGFAGNTIYF. The variable domain in full, completed from reference TRBV2 and TRBJ1-3, reads EPEVTQTPSHQVTQMGQEVILRCVPISNHLYFYWYRQILGQKVEFLVSFYNNEISEKSEIFDDQFSVERPDGSNFTLKIRSTKLEDSAMYFCASSDQGFAGNTIYFGEGSWLTVV.

The gene calls are TRBV10-2 and TRBJ2-1; the D is unclear. With 0 bases removed from V and 6 bases from J, the gap between germline ends came to 15 bases. This CDR3 region has 16 residues. Germline CDR1 WSHSY, CDR2 SAAADI. CDR3 nucleotides: TGCGCCAGCAGTGAGTCGAGAGACTTGACGATCAATGAGCAGTTCTTC. This gives the protein CASSESRDLTINEQFF.

The chain combines TRBV7-8 with TRBJ2-2; 9 nucleotides align to TRBD1. Germline values: CDR1 SGHVS, CDR2 FQNEAQ. CDR3 size: 15 residues. V trimming: 5 bases; J trimming: 4 bases; junction bases outside the gene matches: 5. The CDR3 is CASSPPGQGTGELFF. CDR3 sequence (DNA): TGTGCCAGCAGCCCCCCGGGACAGGGCACCGGGGAGCTGTTTTTT.

This clone is a singleton in its sample. V is TRBV10-3 and J is TRBJ1-5; a possible D gene is TRBD1 (6 bases). The CDR3 runs 13 residues. The germline gives CDR1 ENHRY, CDR2 SYGVKD. Trimming stripped 4 bases from V and 3 bases from J, with 7 bases between. This CDR3 reads CAISGDNNQPQHF. The CDR3 DNA is TGTGCCATCAGTGGGGACAACAATCAGCCCCAGCATTTT.

This clone was picked up a small number of times. CDR3 bases: TGTGCCAGTAGTAAGGGACAGTTCTACGAGCAGTACTTC. Translating it yields CASSKGQFYEQYF. V and J are TRBV19 and TRBJ2-7, with 7 bases that match TRBD1. The CDR3 extends over 13 amino acids. The germline V gene has CDR1 LNHDA and CDR2 SQIVND (reference sequence). The ends lost 4 bases at V and 3 bases at J; junction bases unmatched: 3.

This chain connects TRBV7-2 to TRBJ1-2; perhaps TRBD1 as D (5 bases). CDR3 length equals 15 residues. Trimming removed 6 bases at V and 4 bases at J, with 18 bases between. Germline V gives CDR1 SGHTA, CDR2 FQGNSA. The CDR3 loop is CASRPTGAPGYGYTF. CDR3 coding DNA: TGTGCCAGCAGACCTACAGGAGCCCCTGGCTATGGCTACACCTTC. The full variable domain, rest sourced from reference TRBV7-2 and TRBJ1-2, is GAGVSQSPSNKVTEKGKDVELRCDPISGHTALYWYRQSLGQGLEFLIYFQGNSAPDKSGLPSDRFSAERTGGSVSTLTIQRTQQEDSAVYLCASRPTGAPGYGYTFGSGTRLTVV.